The clone carrying this TCR beta chain was observed at least ten times. CDR3 length equals 13 residues. Germline lookup yields CDR1 SEHNR and CDR2 FQNEAQ (reference sequence). V dropped 5 bases and J dropped 7 bases, with 11 bases sitting between them. Time point reported: persistent/refractory GD, antithyroid drugs over 5 years with positive TRAb. PBMCs provided the RNA from which the TCR library was made. The sample is drawn from a study of regulatory T cells in long-lasting Graves disease. Researchers made TCR beta libraries by using iRepertoire HTBI primers and running Arm-PCR on CDR3 regions. From the multiplex PCR reads, TCRdb called clonotypes with MiXCR, one entry per CDR3 protein. The data hold roughly 500,000 distinct CDR3 sequences, with roughly 20% observed a single time.

The chain recombines TRBV7-9 with TRBJ1-4; TRBD1 might be the D (5 bases). The input for sequencing was peripheral blood mononuclear cells (PBMCs), taken when the disease was refractory, from a patient treated with antithyroid drugs. This TCR was recovered from a female donor with Graves disease. CDR3 sequence: CASSTQGGEKLFF. In nucleotides, the CDR3 is TGTGCCAGCAGCACGCAGGGCGGTGAAAAACTGTTTTTT.